What follows are 11 T cell receptor beta chains derived from one specimen sequenced in a study of OX40 agonist ivuxolimab in advanced cancers. The protocol was immunoSEQ multiplex PCR, while the TCRdb copy is restricted to in-frame clones and leaves out a portion. The sample lists tens of thousands of clones, 80% to 90% occurring once. The source was CD4+ or CD8+ T cells sorted from blood, collected in a trial of the OX40 agonist ivuxolimab. These receptors all stem from an adult with an advanced solid tumor such as melanoma, head and neck, liver or kidney cancer.

This clone has just a few counts. The chain has TRBV19 and TRBJ1-5; D remains unclear. V dropped 5 bases and J dropped 4 bases, with 9 bases sitting between them. The CDR3 spans 13 residues. CDR1 and CDR2 (germline): LNHDA, SQIVND (reference sequence). CDR3 loop: CASSPTENQPQHF. The CDR3 region has the DNA TGTGCCAGTAGTCCGACGGAAAATCAGCCCCAGCATTTT.

This clone was counted once. The chain employs TRBV4-3 and TRBJ1-2; D is uncertain. The CDR3 consists of 15 residues. Germline V gene sequence: CDR1 LGHNA, CDR2 YSLEER. The ends were cut back, 4 bases at V and 5 bases at J, with 17 bases in the middle. The CDR3 region is CASSPDSTSPYGYTF. CDR3 DNA sequence: TGCGCCAGCAGCCCTGACTCTACCAGTCCATATGGCTACACCTTC.

The chain is built from TRBV14 and TRBJ2-2; a possible D gene is TRBD2 (5 bases). Germline loops: CDR1 SGHDN, CDR2 FVKESK. With 3 bases removed from V and 6 bases from J, the gap between germline ends came to 14 bases. The CDR3 is made up of 15 amino acids. The CDR3 protein is CASSHLPLEAGELFF. The CDR3 nucleotides are TGTGCCAGCAGCCACCTACCTTTGGAGGCCGGGGAGCTGTTTTTT.

This clone was counted between two and nine times. J is TRBJ2-7 and V is TRBV20-1; TRBD1 or TRBD2 may be the D gene (5 bases each). The CDR3 runs to 11 residues. Trimming removed 6 bases at V and 4 bases at J, with 10 bases between. Germline V gene sequence: CDR1 DFQATT, CDR2 SNEGSKA (reference sequence). For the CDR3, the DNA is TGCAGTGCCCCGGGACGTTACGAGCAGTACTTC. Encoded protein: CSAPGRYEQYF.

CDR3 region: CATSRDPETGELFF. The CDR3 DNA reads as TGTGCCACCAGCAGAGACCCCGAGACCGGGGAGCTGTTTTTT. The chain links TRBV15 to TRBJ2-2; D ambiguous. There are 14 residues in the CDR3. The germline CDR1 and CDR2 sequences are LNHNV and YYDKDF (reference sequence). Trimming took off 0 bases at V and 5 bases at J, with 7 bases between the two ends.

This clone was observed a handful of times. The chain links TRBV7-3 to TRBJ1-1; tentatively, D is TRBD1 (5 bases). CDR1 is SGHTA, CDR2 FQGTGA, per germline. The CDR3 is 13 residues long. V shed 2 bases and J shed 5 bases, with 9 bases lying between them. CDR3 residues: CASSLAGETEAFF. The DNA for the CDR3 is TGTGCCAGCAGCTTAGCGGGGGAAACTGAAGCTTTCTTT.

The genes are TRBV5-6 and TRBJ2-5; TRBD2 matches 11 bases. With V trimmed by 4 bases and J by 2 bases, 4 bases remained unmatched. This CDR3 contains 15 residues. CDR1 SGHDT and CDR2 YYEEEE come from the germline V gene. The CDR3 sequence is CASSGLAGGQETQYF. CDR3 coding DNA: TGTGCCAGCAGCGGGCTAGCGGGGGGTCAAGAGACCCAGTACTTC.

V and J are TRBV7-9 and TRBJ2-7; D may match TRBD1 or TRBD2 (5 bases each). V was pared by 4 bases and J by 0 bases, with 10 bases between. The length of the CDR3 is 14 residues. The germline CDR1 and CDR2 sequences are SEHNR and FQNEAQ (reference sequence). The CDR3 nucleotides read TGTGCCAGCAGCTGGGACGTGAGCTCCTACGAGCAGTACTTC. Residues: CASSWDVSSYEQYF.

This chain links TRBV2 with TRBJ1-5; 10 bases map to TRBD1. CDR1 is SNHLY, CDR2 FYNNEI, per germline. The CDR3 loop spans 13 amino acids. V dropped 6 bases and J dropped 7; count of bases not matched to a gene: 3. CDR3 nucleotides: TGTGCCAGCAGAGACAGGGGGCAACAGCCCCAGCATTTT. Translated, it gives CASRDRGQQPQHF.

The rearrangement uses TRBV6-1 and TRBJ1-4; TRBD1 agrees at 7 bases. CDR3 length: 14 amino acids. Per the germline V gene, CDR1 is MNHNS and CDR2 is SASEGT. With V trimmed by 7 bases and J by 7 bases, 9 bases remained unmatched. The CDR3 DNA reads as TGTGCCAGCATCGGCAGACAGGGTGGTGAAAAACTGTTTTTT. Translating gives CASIGRQGGEKLFF.

CDR3 DNA sequence: TGCGCCAGCAGCCAGAGGGGAGAAAAACTGTTTTTT. Its protein is CASSQRGEKLFF. The chain couples TRBV4-1 to TRBJ1-4; maybe TRBD1 (5 bases). The V gene lost 3 bases and the J gene lost 8 bases, with 7 bases spanning the gap. Germline assignment: CDR1 MGHRA and CDR2 YSYEKL. The CDR3 has 12 amino acids.